This T cell receptor beta chain is from a study of blood T cell repertoires in COVID-19. Study-wide background: The analysed material was cDNA or gDNA that came from T cells, B-cell-depleted T cells, or PBMCs.

Profiled with immunoSEQ multiplex PCR; TCRdb holds only in-frame clones, not every one. Counted here are 250,000 or so clones, roughly 89% occurring once; the ten biggest clones make up about 4.5%. Germline V gives CDR1 SGHNT, CDR2 YYREEE (reference sequence). The V and J ends lost 0 bases and 7 bases, in that order; junction bases with no gene match: 7. There are 14 residues in the CDR3. The clonotype was recovered from a woman in her 40s who had recovered from COVID-19. This chain uses TRBV5-4 with TRBJ2-7; 7 positions match TRBD2. Sequenced sample: peripheral blood. In nucleotides, the CDR3 is TGTGCCAGCAGCTTGGCTGGCGGGGGACGGGAGCAGTACTTC. Translation gives CASSLAGGGREQYF.